Listed below are T cell receptor beta chains from one sample, sequenced in a study of OX40 agonist ivuxolimab in advanced cancers. Using immunoSEQ multiplex PCR, the repertoire was profiled, and TCRdb retains in-frame clones only, with some absent. The profile covers some 86,000 clones, with about 95% appearing a single time and over 9% taken by the ten largest. The sample here was CD4+ or CD8+ T cells sorted from blood, taken in a trial of the OX40 agonist ivuxolimab. The receptors stem from an adult with an advanced solid tumor such as melanoma, head and neck, liver or kidney cancer. CDR3s include the opening cysteine and the closing phenylalanine or tryptophan. D genes are given only for firm matches. For some rows the clone size is stated as once, few or many, or as a class when expanded; others skip it.

CASSMGGGDNEQFF	TGTGCCAGTAGTATGGGCGGGGGTGACAATGAGCAGTTCTTC	TRBV19	TRBJ2-1	TRBD2	.
CAWSVNGTVRQSYEQYF	TGTGCCTGGAGTGTAAACGGGACAGTGAGGCAGAGCTACGAGCAGTACTTC	TRBV30	TRBJ2-7	TRBD1	once
CASSPPGGETQYF	TGTGCCAGCAGCCCCCCAGGGGGGGAGACCCAGTACTTC	TRBV7-9	TRBJ2-5	.	.
CAISGGGYNYGYTF	TGTGCCATCAGTGGTGGGGGGTACAACTATGGCTACACCTTC	TRBV10-3	TRBJ1-2	.	.
CASSRDRVREDYEQYF	TGTGCCAGCTCTCGGGACAGGGTTCGGGAAGACTACGAGCAGTACTTC	TRBV18	TRBJ2-7	TRBD1	.
CAISPDVNTEAFF	TGTGCCATCAGCCCCGACGTGAACACTGAAGCTTTCTTT	TRBV10-3	TRBJ1-1	.	.
CASSPRVAGQSYNEQFF	TGTGCCAGCTCACCACGGGTTGCCGGCCAATCCTACAATGAGCAGTTCTTC	TRBV18	TRBJ2-1	.	.
CASSFPRPNYLPFQETQYF	TGTGCCAGCAGTTTCCCTAGACCAAATTACTTACCCTTTCAAGAGACCCAGTACTTC	TRBV28	TRBJ2-5	.	.
CASSLVPGAANQPQHF	TGTGCCAGCAGCTTAGTCCCAGGGGCGGCCAATCAGCCCCAGCATTTT	TRBV7-8	TRBJ1-5	.	.
CASSPAGGTQYF	TGTGCCAGCAGTCCGGCGGGGGGTACGCAGTATTTT	TRBV5-6	TRBJ2-3	TRBD2	once
CASSSPPSGGAGYTF	TGTGCCAGCAGCTCGCCCCCTAGCGGGGGCGCGGGCTACACCTTC	TRBV7-9	TRBJ1-2	.	.
CASTAGQGINSPLHF	TGTGCCAGTACCGCTGGACAGGGGATTAATTCACCCCTCCACTTT	TRBV19	TRBJ1-6	TRBD1	.
CASSYAGFYEQYF	TGTGCCAGCAGTTACGCTGGGTTTTACGAGCAGTACTTC	TRBV6-5	TRBJ2-7	.	.
CARSLEVHNEKLFF	TGTGCCAGAAGCTTAGAGGTTCATAATGAAAAACTGTTTTTT	TRBV7-5	TRBJ1-4	.	.
CAWSVSPDTIYF	TGTGCCTGGAGTGTATCGCCGGACACCATATATTTT	TRBV30	TRBJ1-3	.	.
CASSLESSYNEQFF	TGCGCCAGCAGCCTGGAGAGCTCCTACAATGAGCAGTTCTTC	TRBV5-1	TRBJ2-1	.	.
CAWSEGQQGFYGYTF	TGTGCCTGGAGTGAAGGGCAACAGGGATTCTATGGCTACACCTTC	TRBV30	TRBJ1-2	.	.
CASSFMFGATSLGDTQYF	TGTGCCAGCAGTTTCATGTTCGGGGCTACATCTTTGGGAGATACGCAGTATTTT	TRBV27	TRBJ2-3	.	.
CASSSSDFYEQYF	TGTGCCAGTAGTAGTTCAGATTTCTACGAGCAGTACTTC	TRBV19	TRBJ2-7	.	.
CASSWGLAGASYEQYF	TGTGCCAGCAGCTGGGGACTAGCGGGGGCCTCCTACGAGCAGTACTTC	TRBV7-2	TRBJ2-7	TRBD2	.
CASSQMIGRNTEAFF	TGTGCCAGCAGCCAAATGATAGGCCGGAACACTGAAGCTTTCTTT	TRBV11-1	TRBJ1-1	.	once
CASTLFREMGEQFF	TGTGCCAGCACCTTATTTCGGGAAATGGGTGAGCAGTTCTTC	TRBV7-2	TRBJ2-1	.	.
CASRIGQGAFGEQFF	TGTGCCAGCAGAATAGGACAGGGGGCCTTCGGGGAGCAGTTCTTC	TRBV7-8	TRBJ2-1	TRBD1	.
CASSSPGSAITQKLFF	TGTGCCAGCAGCTCCCCCGGCAGCGCGATAACTCAAAAACTGTTTTTT	TRBV11-2	TRBJ1-4	.	.
CASSYSGGHYNEQFF	TGTGCCAGCAGTTACTCCGGGGGACACTACAATGAGCAGTTCTTC	TRBV6-5	TRBJ2-1	.	.
CASREDRAGTGELFF	TGTGCCAGTAGAGAGGACAGGGCGGGCACCGGGGAGCTGTTTTTT	TRBV19	TRBJ2-2	TRBD1	.
CASSLRGTSNQPQHF	TGTGCCAGCAGTTTGAGAGGGACCTCCAATCAGCCCCAGCATTTT	TRBV27	TRBJ1-5	.	.
CASSLTNMNTEAFF	TGTGCCAGCAGCTTGACAAACATGAACACTGAAGCTTTCTTT	TRBV7-9	TRBJ1-1	.	.
CASSQLPGLAENYEQYF	TGTGCCAGCAGCCAACTTCCGGGACTAGCAGAAAACTACGAGCAGTACTTC	TRBV4-2	TRBJ2-7	TRBD2	.
CASSMTNYGNTIYF	TGTGCCAGTAGTATGACGAATTACGGAAACACCATATATTTT	TRBV19	TRBJ1-3	.	once
CASNPGTENYGYTF	TGTGCCAGTAATCCTGGGACGGAAAACTATGGCTACACCTTC	TRBV19	TRBJ1-2	.	.
CASSQGRGGQGDTQYF	TGCGCCAGCAGCCAAGGCCGAGGTGGGCAGGGAGATACGCAGTATTTT	TRBV4-1	TRBJ2-3	.	.
CASKDVHSGNTIYF	TGTGCCAGCAAAGACGTCCACTCTGGAAACACCATATATTTT	TRBV5-8	TRBJ1-3	.	.
CASSLLASGGPEQYF	TGCGCCAGCAGCTTGCTGGCTAGCGGGGGGCCCGAGCAGTACTTC	TRBV5-1	TRBJ2-7	TRBD2	.
CASSPEPNEKLFF	TGTGCCAGCAGCCCGGAGCCTAATGAAAAACTGTTTTTT	TRBV7-9	TRBJ1-4	.	.
CATSRDLGQLGNTIYF	TGTGCCACCAGCAGAGATCTGGGACAGTTAGGAAACACCATATATTTT	TRBV15	TRBJ1-3	TRBD1	.
CASLAGHTDTQYF	TGTGCCAGTTTAGCGGGGCACACAGATACGCAGTATTTT	TRBV2	TRBJ2-3	TRBD2	.
CASSYRGASANNEQFF	TGTGCCAGCAGCTACCGGGGAGCTAGCGCCAACAATGAGCAGTTCTTC	TRBV11-3	TRBJ2-1	.	.
CASSDSWTGPSYEQYF	TGTGCCAGTAGTGATAGTTGGACAGGGCCCTCCTACGAGCAGTACTTC	TRBV19	TRBJ2-7	TRBD1	.
CASSLRGRDTDTQYF	TGTGCCAGCAGCCTAAGGGGGCGCGACACAGATACGCAGTATTTT	TRBV5-6	TRBJ2-3	TRBD1	.
CASSQGSSTDTQYF	TGTGCCAGCAGCCAAGGGAGCAGCACAGATACGCAGTATTTT	TRBV7-7	TRBJ2-3	.	.
CASSQGGYYGYTF	TGTGCCAGCAGCCAAGGGGGTTACTATGGCTACACCTTC	TRBV4-2	TRBJ1-2	.	.
CSVEETGGYGYTF	TGCAGCGTTGAGGAGACAGGGGGCTATGGCTACACCTTC	TRBV29-1	TRBJ1-2	TRBD1	.
CASGYQPQHF	TGCGCCAGCGGGTATCAGCCCCAGCATTTT	TRBV4-1	TRBJ1-5	.	.
CASSFDSNYGYTF	TGTGCCAGCAGTTTCGACAGCAACTATGGCTACACCTTC	TRBV11-2	TRBJ1-2	.	.
CASSLLAGYNEQFF	TGTGCCAGCAGTTTATTAGCGGGTTACAATGAGCAGTTCTTC	TRBV28	TRBJ2-1	TRBD2	.
CASSVGMSSYEQYF	TGTGCCAGCAGCGTGGGCATGAGCTCCTACGAGCAGTACTTC	TRBV9	TRBJ2-7	.	.
CASSGGASSTDTQYF	TGTGCCAGCAGCGGGGGGGCATCGTCGACAGATACGCAGTATTTT	TRBV27	TRBJ2-3	TRBD2	.
CASSIVEETQYF	TGTGCCAGTAGTATAGTCGAGGAGACCCAGTACTTC	TRBV19	TRBJ2-5	.	.